Listed below are T cell receptor beta chains from one sample, sequenced in a study of blood T cell repertoires in COVID-19. Clones were read by immunoSEQ multiplex PCR, and TCRdb kept only the in-frame ones, dropping some. The profile covers over 30,000 clones, with 81% appearing a single time and approximately 30% taken by the ten largest. Sequences were obtained from peripheral blood. These receptors all stem from a man older than 75 with active or convalescent COVID-19. Both conserved end residues are part of each CDR3. Fields, in order: V gene, clone size, J gene, D gene, CDR3 length, CDR3 protein, CDR3 DNA. The D gene is left open where the match is weak. Clone size is stated in some rows and not others, as once, few, many or a class when expanded.

V gene: TRBV3-1/TRBV3-2
clone size: .
J gene: TRBJ2-7
D gene: .
CDR3 length: 16
CDR3 protein: CASSQHAGTNVYEQYF
CDR3 DNA: TGTGCCAGCAGCCAGCACGCCGGGACAAATGTGTACGAGCAGTACTTC

V gene: TRBV2
clone size: few
J gene: TRBJ2-7
D gene: TRBD2
CDR3 length: 15
CDR3 protein: CASSEGTSEGYEQYF
CDR3 DNA: TGTGCCAGCAGTGAAGGGACTAGCGAAGGCTACGAGCAGTACTTC

V gene: TRBV4-3
clone size: .
J gene: TRBJ2-1
D gene: TRBD2
CDR3 length: 16
CDR3 protein: CASSQMKTSGDNEQFF
CDR3 DNA: TGCGCCAGCAGCCAAATGAAGACTAGCGGGGACAATGAGCAGTTCTTC

V gene: TRBV4-2
clone size: .
J gene: TRBJ1-5
D gene: .
CDR3 length: 14
CDR3 protein: CASSQDPGDQPQHF
CDR3 DNA: TGTGCCAGCAGCCAAGATCCGGGGGATCAGCCCCAGCATTTT

V gene: TRBV6-2/TRBV6-3
clone size: once
J gene: TRBJ2-5
D gene: TRBD2
CDR3 length: 15
CDR3 protein: CASSLLAAIQETQYF
CDR3 DNA: TGTGCCAGCAGCCTACTAGCGGCGATACAAGAGACCCAGTACTTC

V gene: TRBV24-1
clone size: .
J gene: TRBJ2-1
D gene: .
CDR3 length: 12
CDR3 protein: CATSDFTGEQFF
CDR3 DNA: TGTGCCACCAGTGATTTTACGGGTGAGCAGTTCTTC

V gene: TRBV6-2/TRBV6-3
clone size: .
J gene: TRBJ2-3
D gene: TRBD2
CDR3 length: 18
CDR3 protein: CASSYRPGLAGVADTQYF
CDR3 DNA: TGTGCCAGCAGTTACCGACCGGGACTAGCGGGAGTAGCAGATACGCAGTATTTT

V gene: TRBV5-4
clone size: .
J gene: TRBJ2-5
D gene: .
CDR3 length: 13
CDR3 protein: CASSLRGDETQYF
CDR3 DNA: TGTGCCAGCAGCTTGCGGGGAGACGAGACCCAGTACTTC

V gene: TRBV27
clone size: .
J gene: TRBJ1-1
D gene: TRBD1
CDR3 length: 14
CDR3 protein: CASSLRQGIGEAFF
CDR3 DNA: TGTGCCAGCAGTTTAAGACAGGGGATCGGTGAAGCTTTCTTT

V gene: TRBV11-2
clone size: .
J gene: TRBJ2-1
D gene: TRBD1
CDR3 length: 15
CDR3 protein: CASSFWQGVYNEQFF
CDR3 DNA: TGTGCCAGCAGCTTTTGGCAGGGGGTGTACAATGAGCAGTTCTTC

V gene: TRBV11-1
clone size: .
J gene: TRBJ2-1
D gene: TRBD2
CDR3 length: 13
CDR3 protein: CASSSGRRNEQFF
CDR3 DNA: TGTGCCAGCAGTAGCGGGAGGAGGAATGAGCAGTTCTTC

V gene: TRBV7-8
clone size: .
J gene: TRBJ2-1
D gene: .
CDR3 length: 12
CDR3 protein: CASSLVLNEQFF
CDR3 DNA: TGTGCCAGCAGCTTAGTCCTCAATGAGCAGTTCTTC

V gene: TRBV2
clone size: few
J gene: TRBJ1-5
D gene: .
CDR3 length: 15
CDR3 protein: CASTRGGDSNQPQHF
CDR3 DNA: TGTGCCAGCACCCGGGGGGGGGATAGCAATCAGCCCCAGCATTTT

V gene: TRBV7-8
clone size: .
J gene: TRBJ1-4
D gene: TRBD1
CDR3 length: 15
CDR3 protein: CASSLETGGSEKLFF
CDR3 DNA: TGTGCCAGCAGCTTAGAGACAGGGGGTAGTGAAAAACTGTTTTTT

V gene: TRBV18
clone size: .
J gene: TRBJ2-7
D gene: .
CDR3 length: 13
CDR3 protein: CASSPDKDGTLYF
CDR3 DNA: TGTGCCAGCTCGCCAGACAAGGACGGGACTTTGTACTTC

V gene: TRBV7-3
clone size: .
J gene: TRBJ2-1
D gene: TRBD1
CDR3 length: 16
CDR3 protein: CASSPGGRLALNEQFF
CDR3 DNA: TGTGCCAGCAGCCCAGGGGGAAGGCTAGCCCTCAATGAGCAGTTCTTC

V gene: TRBV9
clone size: .
J gene: TRBJ1-2
D gene: TRBD1
CDR3 length: 16
CDR3 protein: CASSVGAGGLNYGYTF
CDR3 DNA: TGTGCCAGCAGCGTAGGCGCAGGGGGCTTGAACTATGGCTACACCTTC

V gene: TRBV7-3
clone size: .
J gene: TRBJ2-1
D gene: .
CDR3 length: 16
CDR3 protein: CASSLDRGFAYNEQFF
CDR3 DNA: TGTGCCAGCAGCTTAGACCGAGGGTTTGCCTACAATGAGCAGTTCTTC

V gene: TRBV19
clone size: .
J gene: TRBJ2-7
D gene: .
CDR3 length: 14
CDR3 protein: CASSYRHGPGEQYF
CDR3 DNA: TGTGCCAGTAGTTACCGACACGGTCCCGGCGAGCAGTACTTC

V gene: TRBV29-1
clone size: .
J gene: TRBJ1-1
D gene: .
CDR3 length: 14
CDR3 protein: CSVTNTGTYTEAFF
CDR3 DNA: TGCAGCGTGACGAACACAGGGACGTACACTGAAGCTTTCTTT

V gene: TRBV6-5
clone size: .
J gene: TRBJ2-1
D gene: .
CDR3 length: 15
CDR3 protein: CASSLTPAVYNEQFF
CDR3 DNA: TGTGCCAGCAGTTTGACTCCCGCCGTTTACAATGAGCAGTTCTTC

V gene: TRBV27
clone size: once
J gene: TRBJ2-5
D gene: .
CDR3 length: 14
CDR3 protein: CASSLLTGLETQYF
CDR3 DNA: TGTGCCAGCAGTTTGTTAACGGGGTTAGAGACCCAGTACTTC

V gene: TRBV7-2
clone size: .
J gene: TRBJ1-2
D gene: .
CDR3 length: 12
CDR3 protein: CASSPRNYGYTF
CDR3 DNA: TGTGCCAGCAGCCCCCGTAACTATGGCTACACCTTC

V gene: TRBV12-3/TRBV12-4
clone size: .
J gene: TRBJ1-1
D gene: TRBD1
CDR3 length: 13
CDR3 protein: CASRTGDFAEAFF
CDR3 DNA: TGTGCCAGCCGGACAGGGGATTTCGCTGAAGCTTTCTTT

V gene: TRBV29-1
clone size: once
J gene: TRBJ1-2
D gene: .
CDR3 length: 14
CDR3 protein: CSVVRGAQGYGYTF
CDR3 DNA: TGCAGCGTTGTCCGGGGGGCGCAGGGGTATGGCTACACCTTC

V gene: TRBV12-5
clone size: few
J gene: TRBJ2-1
D gene: .
CDR3 length: 14
CDR3 protein: CASGGTLLLREQFF
CDR3 DNA: TGTGCTAGTGGGGGGACTCTTTTATTACGGGAGCAGTTCTTC

V gene: TRBV29-1
clone size: once
J gene: TRBJ1-5
D gene: .
CDR3 length: 14
CDR3 protein: CSVVTGQGGQPQHF
CDR3 DNA: TGCAGCGTTGTCACAGGGCAGGGCGGTCAGCCCCAGCATTTT

V gene: TRBV4-3
clone size: .
J gene: TRBJ2-1
D gene: TRBD1
CDR3 length: 13
CDR3 protein: CASSHPPGQEQFF
CDR3 DNA: TGCGCCAGCAGCCATCCCCCGGGACAGGAGCAGTTCTTC

V gene: TRBV29-1
clone size: .
J gene: TRBJ1-1
D gene: .
CDR3 length: 14
CDR3 protein: CSVLRRTVNTEAFF
CDR3 DNA: TGCAGCGTCCTGCGACGGACAGTTAACACTGAAGCTTTCTTT

V gene: TRBV4-2
clone size: .
J gene: TRBJ2-5
D gene: TRBD2
CDR3 length: 16
CDR3 protein: CASSQARRLAGETQYF
CDR3 DNA: TGTGCCAGCAGCCAAGCCCGGAGACTAGCGGGGGAGACCCAGTACTTC

V gene: TRBV29-1
clone size: .
J gene: TRBJ1-1
D gene: TRBD1
CDR3 length: 15
CDR3 protein: CSVDHLGQMNTEAFF
CDR3 DNA: TGCAGCGTTGACCATCTGGGACAGATGAACACTGAAGCTTTCTTT

V gene: TRBV6-5
clone size: .
J gene: TRBJ1-5
D gene: TRBD1
CDR3 length: 14
CDR3 protein: CASRGTGGNQPQHF
CDR3 DNA: TGTGCCAGCAGAGGGACAGGGGGCAATCAGCCCCAGCATTTT

V gene: TRBV4-1
clone size: once
J gene: TRBJ2-2
D gene: .
CDR3 length: 13
CDR3 protein: CASSQLESSVLFF
CDR3 DNA: TGCGCCAGCAGCCAACTAGAGAGTAGTGTGCTGTTTTTT

V gene: TRBV19
clone size: .
J gene: TRBJ2-6
D gene: .
CDR3 length: 19
CDR3 protein: CASSTPLRDTYSGANVLTF
CDR3 DNA: TGTGCCAGTAGTACACCCCTCCGGGACACGTACTCTGGGGCCAACGTCCTGACTTTC

V gene: TRBV6-6
clone size: .
J gene: TRBJ2-7
D gene: .
CDR3 length: 15
CDR3 protein: CASRPRQERSYEQYF
CDR3 DNA: TGTGCCAGCAGACCGAGACAGGAGAGGTCCTACGAGCAGTACTTC

V gene: TRBV9
clone size: .
J gene: TRBJ2-3
D gene: .
CDR3 length: 19
CDR3 protein: CASSATQHTGVGMLDTQYF
CDR3 DNA: TGTGCCAGCAGCGCAACACAACACACAGGAGTGGGGATGTTAGATACGCAGTATTTT

V gene: TRBV7-8
clone size: .
J gene: TRBJ2-3
D gene: .
CDR3 length: 14
CDR3 protein: CASSRRESTDTQYF
CDR3 DNA: TGTGCCAGCAGCCGCAGGGAATCCACAGATACGCAGTATTTT

V gene: TRBV7-8
clone size: .
J gene: TRBJ2-4
D gene: TRBD1
CDR3 length: 18
CDR3 protein: CASSLKDRDYFYLNIQYF
CDR3 DNA: TGTGCCAGCAGCTTAAAAGACAGGGATTATTTCTACTTGAACATTCAGTACTTC

V gene: TRBV6-5
clone size: .
J gene: TRBJ2-7
D gene: TRBD2
CDR3 length: 15
CDR3 protein: CASSSRGGFPYEQYF
CDR3 DNA: TGTGCCAGCAGTAGCCGCGGGGGATTCCCCTACGAGCAGTACTTC

V gene: TRBV7-3
clone size: .
J gene: TRBJ2-1
D gene: TRBD2
CDR3 length: 16
CDR3 protein: CASSLLGGGRYNEQFF
CDR3 DNA: TGTGCCAGCAGCTTATTAGGCGGGGGAAGATACAATGAGCAGTTCTTC

V gene: TRBV2
clone size: .
J gene: TRBJ2-5
D gene: .
CDR3 length: 14
CDR3 protein: CASSEDYREETQYF
CDR3 DNA: TGTGCCAGCAGTGAAGACTACCGAGAAGAGACCCAGTACTTC

V gene: TRBV7-2
clone size: .
J gene: TRBJ2-2
D gene: TRBD1
CDR3 length: 16
CDR3 protein: CASSASGTENTGELFF
CDR3 DNA: TGTGCCAGCAGCGCGTCCGGGACAGAGAACACCGGGGAGCTGTTTTTT

V gene: TRBV18
clone size: .
J gene: TRBJ1-3
D gene: .
CDR3 length: 15
CDR3 protein: CASSPPSGPPNTIYF
CDR3 DNA: TGTGCCAGCTCACCACCGTCAGGCCCCCCGAACACCATATATTTT

V gene: TRBV3-1/TRBV3-2
clone size: once
J gene: TRBJ2-1
D gene: TRBD2
CDR3 length: 15
CDR3 protein: CASSPTSAGYNEQFF
CDR3 DNA: TGTGCCAGCAGCCCAACTAGCGCCGGATACAATGAGCAGTTCTTC

V gene: TRBV6-1
clone size: once
J gene: TRBJ1-5
D gene: .
CDR3 length: 14
CDR3 protein: CASSEIAGNQPQHF
CDR3 DNA: TGTGCCAGCAGTGAAATTGCCGGGAATCAGCCCCAGCATTTT

V gene: TRBV5-1
clone size: .
J gene: TRBJ2-1
D gene: .
CDR3 length: 16
CDR3 protein: CASSSSAGVNYNEQFF
CDR3 DNA: TGCGCCAGCAGCTCCTCGGCAGGGGTAAACTACAATGAGCAGTTCTTC

V gene: TRBV7-6
clone size: .
J gene: TRBJ2-3
D gene: TRBD2
CDR3 length: 16
CDR3 protein: CASSLDVGGRVNTQYF
CDR3 DNA: TGTGCCAGCAGCTTAGACGTGGGAGGGCGGGTAAATACGCAGTATTTT